The text below deals with one T cell receptor beta chain. The CDR3 runs to 13 residues. CDR1 GTSNPN and CDR2 SVGIG come from the germline V gene (reference sequence). The V end was cut by 2 bases, the J end by 4 bases, with 11 bases between. This sample is part of a study of shared clonotypes between healthy human individuals. The assay was immunoSEQ multiplex PCR, and TCRdb's table has in-frame clones only and misses some. The sample holds hundreds of thousands of clones, about 80% seen once. The sequencing input was memory CD4+ T cells sorted from blood. Documented subset: CD45RA-negative fraction. This TCR was recovered from a woman in her 30s in good health. This rearrangement joins TRBV30 to TRBJ1-1, with D perhaps TRBD1 (5 bases). CDR3 sequence reads: CAWSRGRLTEAFF. The CDR3 bases are TGTGCCTGGAGTCGGGGGAGGCTCACTGAAGCTTTCTTT.